The 2 T cell receptor beta chains reported below all come from one sample, sequenced in a study of tissue T cells after allogeneic stem cell transplantation. The assay was immunoSEQ multiplex PCR, and TCRdb's table has in-frame clones only and misses some. The sample records about 3,700 clones, around 52% being singletons. As to time point: mouse harvest day 7 after allogeneic transplant. The graft held 10^6 splenic CD5+ T cells and 10^7 T-cell-depleted bone marrow cells. The sequencing input was gut tissue. The receptors originated from a female BALB/c mouse given C57BL/6 T cells with graft-versus-host disease after an allogeneic hematopoietic cell transplant.

Comments on this clone: Here the gene names and germline are mouse. The CDR3 is cut off 1 residue early in the read; its end comes from the germline J gene. The chain recombines TRBV13-1 with TRBJ2-1, with D hard to call. The germline CDR1 and CDR2 sequences are NSHNY and SYGAGN. The CDR3 extends over 10 amino acids. V lost 6 bases, J lost 4 bases, and 2 bases lay in between. Here the CDR3 reads CASKYAEQFF. CDR3 DNA (partial): TGTGCCAGCAAATATGCTGAGCAGTTC.

For this clone: Germline and genes here are mouse. Read data end 1 residue before the CDR3 end; the end is taken from the germline J gene. The chain carries TRBV5 and TRBJ2-5; D uncertain. CDR1 is LGHNA, CDR2 YNLKQL, per germline (reference sequence). V lost 0 bases, J lost 3 bases, and 7 bases lay in between. The CDR3 loop spans 14 amino acids. The covered CDR3 bases are TGTGCCAGCAGCCAAGAGGGGAGGCAAGACACCCAGTAC. This gives the protein CASSQEGRQDTQY. The whole CDR3 sequence is CASSQEGRQDTQYF.